This T cell receptor (beta chain) was recorded in a study of cytomegalovirus exposure and HLA in healthy donors. Study context: T cells numbering some 170 million yielded 95 million to 140 million unique TCR beta sequences in an earlier analysis. General study results and limits: Relative to equally common others, HLA-associated TCR beta chains showed greater clonal expansion in a later analysis. One variant, a missense change in DCLRE1C, was linked in a later analysis to TCR beta V- and J-gene trimming. The study recorded 164 TCR beta chains that were cytomegalovirus-associated.

The V segment lost 0 bases and the J segment 3 bases; nucleotides outside the gene matches: 11. CDR3 length: 17 residues. Germline values: CDR1 SEHNR, CDR2 FQNEAQ (reference sequence). Primers: 60 Vbeta forward and 13 Jbeta reverse. The assay was immunoSEQ multiplex PCR, and TCRdb's table has in-frame clones only and misses some. Among about 180,000 clones listed, about 72% were seen once. About this clone: What it binds is unknown.

Sequencing was done on a sample of PBMCs. This clonotype was sampled from a human donor in good health. V usage is TRBV7-9 and J usage is TRBJ2-7; 7 nucleotides line up with TRBD1. CDR3 nucleotides: TGTGCCAGCAGCTTAGCTGGAAGGGACAGCAGTAACTACGAGCAGTACTTC. It specifies CASSLAGRDSSNYEQYF.